These 18 T cell receptor beta chains originate from one sample sequenced in a study of Ad26.COV2.S vaccination and SARS-CoV-2 variants. The treatment here: roughly 19 received Ad26.COV2.S at low or high dose, single or two shots; roughly five received placebo; per-sample allocation not given. It was on day 63 after the first vaccine or placebo injection that samples were taken. TCRdb keeps only in-frame clones here, not all; method: immunoSEQ multiplex PCR. The table lists roughly 400,000 clones, less than 95% of them singletons. The sample was peripheral blood, taken in a trial of Ad26.COV2.S vaccine versus placebo. Every receptor here comes from a person aged 18-60 years who received the Ad26.COV2.S COVID-19 vaccine or a placebo.

The rearrangement links TRBV15 to TRBJ1-2, with D tentatively TRBD1 (6 bases). From germline, CDR1 is LNHNV and CDR2 YYDKDF (reference sequence). The V gene lost 2 bases and the J gene lost 1 base, with 11 bases spanning the gap. The length of the CDR3 is 15 residues. The CDR3 protein is CATSRPEGGNYGYTF. The DNA of the CDR3 is TGTGCCACCAGCAGACCCGAGGGGGGTAACTATGGCTACACCTTC.

The rearrangement uses TRBV15 and TRBJ2-7; D call uncertain. Germline CDR1 and CDR2: LNHNV and YYDKDF (reference sequence). CDR3 length: 13 amino acids. The V end was cut by 1 base, the J end by 1 base, with 5 bases between. The CDR3 spells CATSRARSYEQYF. The CDR3 DNA is TGTGCCACCAGCAGAGCCAGGTCCTACGAGCAGTACTTC.

This clone was found once. The V and J genes are TRBV4-3 and TRBJ2-7; D might be TRBD2 (6 bases). The CDR3 is 13 amino acids. The germline V gene has CDR1 LGHNA and CDR2 YSLEER. V shed 4 bases and J shed 3 bases, with 10 bases lying between them. The CDR3 coding sequence is TGCGCCAGCAGCCCACTTAGCGGCTACGAGCAGTACTTC. Translated, it gives CASSPLSGYEQYF.

V is TRBV27 and J is TRBJ2-6, with unresolved D. V shed 7 bases and J shed 4 bases, with 17 bases lying between them. There are 16 residues in the CDR3. Germline loops: CDR1 MNHEY, CDR2 SMNVEV (reference sequence). The CDR3 DNA follows: TGTGCCAGCAAAGCTAGGACGACTGAAGGGGCCAACGTCCTGACTTTC. Protein product: CASKARTTEGANVLTF.

The chain links TRBV28 to TRBJ2-1; D is uncertain. V lost 5 bases to trimming and J lost 6 bases, with 11 bases between them. CDR1 is MDHEN, CDR2 SYDVKM, per germline. The CDR3 sequence is 13 residues long. DNA for the CDR3: TGTGCCAGCAGTCCTAACTACCGCAATGAGCAGTTCTTC. It specifies CASSPNYRNEQFF.

The chain recombines TRBV24-1 with TRBJ2-4; TRBD1 matches at 7 bases. Germline V lookup: CDR1 KGHDR, CDR2 SFDVKD. The CDR3 consists of 15 residues. V lost 9 bases and J lost 0; bases outside the gene matches: 7. The CDR3 loop reads CATRGQHLAKNIQYF. As DNA, the CDR3 is TGTGCCACCCGGGGACAGCACTTAGCCAAAAACATTCAGTACTTC.

The V and J genes are TRBV5-1 and TRBJ2-7; TRBD1 agrees at 9 bases. The CDR3 contains 16 residues. Germline loops: CDR1 SGHRS, CDR2 YFSETQ. V dropped 2 bases and J dropped 2; count of bases not matched to a gene: 8. Here the CDR3 reads CASSFSSGTGPYEQYF. CDR3 nucleotides: TGCGCCAGCAGCTTTTCCTCCGGGACAGGGCCCTACGAGCAGTACTTC.

The chain recombines TRBV5-6 with TRBJ2-6; TRBD1 agrees at 9 bases. This CDR3 has 17 amino acids. The trim removed 4 bases at V and 1 base at J, leaving 6 bases unmatched. Germline CDR1 SGHDT, CDR2 YYEEEE. This chain's CDR3 is CASSGRDRASGANVLTF. The CDR3 region has the DNA TGTGCCAGCAGCGGCAGGGACAGGGCTTCTGGGGCCAACGTCCTGACTTTC.

The chain couples TRBV27 to TRBJ1-3; D unresolved. CDR3 length: 20 amino acids. CDR1 is MNHEY and CDR2 is SMNVEV in the germline V gene (reference sequence). Trimming shortened V by 3 bases and J by 0 bases, and 24 bases separated the two germline ends. The CDR3 DNA is TGTGCCAGCAGTTTTGGGATCACGGCAGGCCGGGCAAGCTCTGGAAACACCATATATTTT. Protein product: CASSFGITAGRASSGNTIYF.

The chain uses TRBV28 and TRBJ2-1, with D possibly being TRBD2 (5 bases). There are 14 residues in the CDR3. Germline loops: CDR1 MDHEN, CDR2 SYDVKM. Between the trimmed V and J ends, which lost 2 bases and 4 bases, there was a span of 9 bases. CDR3: CASSLVAGYNEQFF. The CDR3 DNA sequence: TGTGCCAGCAGTTTAGTGGCGGGTTACAATGAGCAGTTCTTC.

This sequence joins TRBV10-2 and TRBJ2-1, with TRBD2 matching 9 bases. V shed 2 bases, J shed 10 bases, and the junction held 9 bases outside the gene matches. The CDR3 sequence is 15 residues long. The germline CDR1 and CDR2 sequences are WSHSY and SAAADI. In nucleotides, the CDR3 is TGCGCCAGCAGTGAGATGGCTAGCGGGATCAACGAGCAGTTCTTC. Translated, it gives CASSEMASGINEQFF.

This clone was counted between two and nine times. This chain connects TRBV6-4 to TRBJ2-1, with D maybe TRBD1 (6 bases). The CDR3 is 15 amino acids. Deletions cut 2 bases from V and 4 bases from J, with 12 bases between. CDR1 MRHNA and CDR2 SNTAGT come from the germline V gene. CDR3 residues: CASSDKPGDYNEQFF. The CDR3 nucleotides read TGTGCCAGCAGTGACAAGCCAGGGGATTACAATGAGCAGTTCTTC.

V usage is TRBV18 and J usage is TRBJ1-1; D ambiguous. The CDR3 extends over 12 amino acids. Germline-derived CDR1 and CDR2 are KGHSH and LQKENI. V was shortened by 4 bases and J by 12 bases, with 15 bases between the two germline ends. The CDR3, as DNA: TGTGCCAGCTCACGTGATGCCCGTCTGCCTTTCTTT. Translating it yields CASSRDARLPFF.

This chain joins TRBV23-1 and TRBJ2-3, with TRBD1 matching 7 bases. TRBV23-1 is assigned to the ORF class and has an uncertain function. V lost 1 base and J lost 0; bases outside the gene matches: 4. The CDR3 contains 16 residues. CDR3 protein: CASSQFRGQSTDTQYF. CDR3 sequence (DNA): TGCGCCAGCAGTCAATTTCGGGGACAGAGCACAGATACGCAGTATTTT.

This chain links TRBV11-3 with TRBJ2-7; 8 nucleotides match TRBD2. J was trimmed by 3 bases and V by 1 base; bases with no gene match: 8. The V gene's germline CDR1 is SGHNT and CDR2 YENEEA. This CDR3 comprises 16 residues. CDR3 nucleotides: TGTGCCAGCAGCTTAGGCCCGTCAACTAGCGGCTACGAGCAGTACTTC. Amino acid sequence: CASSLGPSTSGYEQYF. Full variable domain (remainder filled in from reference TRBV11-3 and TRBJ2-7): EAGVVQSPRYKIIEKKQPVAFWCNPISGHNTLYWYLQNLGQGPELLIRYENEEAVDDSQLPKDRFSAERLKGVDSTLKIQPAELGDSAVYLCASSLGPSTSGYEQYFGPGTRLTVT.

This chain uses TRBV3-1 (or the pseudogene TRBV3-2) with TRBJ2-1, with D perhaps being TRBD1 or TRBD2 (5 bases each). This CDR3 is 14 amino acids long. With 1 base removed from V and 5 bases from J, the gap between germline ends came to 9 bases. Germline CDR1 LGHDT, CDR2 YNNKEL (reference sequence). CDR3 in amino acids: CASSQAGRNNEQFF. The DNA for the CDR3 is TGTGCCAGCAGCCAAGCGGGGCGGAACAATGAGCAGTTCTTC.

The sample holds one count of this clone. The CDR3 region has the DNA TGTGCCACCAGTGGAAGGACGGACGCTAACTATGGCTACACCTTC. Amino acid sequence: CATSGRTDANYGYTF. This rearrangement joins TRBV24-1 to TRBJ1-2; unclear D gene. This CDR3 is built from 15 residues. V was clipped by 5 bases and J by 0 bases, with 12 bases between them. CDR1 KGHDR and CDR2 SFDVKD come from the germline V gene.

As DNA, the CDR3 is TGTGCCATCAGTGTAGGGACTAGCGGGCCAGAGCAGTTCTTC. Its protein is CAISVGTSGPEQFF. The V gene is TRBV10-3, the J gene TRBJ2-1; TRBD2 matches 12 bases. Germline loops: CDR1 ENHRY, CDR2 SYGVKD. V shed 4 bases, J shed 10 bases, and the junction held 5 bases outside the gene matches. The CDR3 is made up of 14 amino acids.